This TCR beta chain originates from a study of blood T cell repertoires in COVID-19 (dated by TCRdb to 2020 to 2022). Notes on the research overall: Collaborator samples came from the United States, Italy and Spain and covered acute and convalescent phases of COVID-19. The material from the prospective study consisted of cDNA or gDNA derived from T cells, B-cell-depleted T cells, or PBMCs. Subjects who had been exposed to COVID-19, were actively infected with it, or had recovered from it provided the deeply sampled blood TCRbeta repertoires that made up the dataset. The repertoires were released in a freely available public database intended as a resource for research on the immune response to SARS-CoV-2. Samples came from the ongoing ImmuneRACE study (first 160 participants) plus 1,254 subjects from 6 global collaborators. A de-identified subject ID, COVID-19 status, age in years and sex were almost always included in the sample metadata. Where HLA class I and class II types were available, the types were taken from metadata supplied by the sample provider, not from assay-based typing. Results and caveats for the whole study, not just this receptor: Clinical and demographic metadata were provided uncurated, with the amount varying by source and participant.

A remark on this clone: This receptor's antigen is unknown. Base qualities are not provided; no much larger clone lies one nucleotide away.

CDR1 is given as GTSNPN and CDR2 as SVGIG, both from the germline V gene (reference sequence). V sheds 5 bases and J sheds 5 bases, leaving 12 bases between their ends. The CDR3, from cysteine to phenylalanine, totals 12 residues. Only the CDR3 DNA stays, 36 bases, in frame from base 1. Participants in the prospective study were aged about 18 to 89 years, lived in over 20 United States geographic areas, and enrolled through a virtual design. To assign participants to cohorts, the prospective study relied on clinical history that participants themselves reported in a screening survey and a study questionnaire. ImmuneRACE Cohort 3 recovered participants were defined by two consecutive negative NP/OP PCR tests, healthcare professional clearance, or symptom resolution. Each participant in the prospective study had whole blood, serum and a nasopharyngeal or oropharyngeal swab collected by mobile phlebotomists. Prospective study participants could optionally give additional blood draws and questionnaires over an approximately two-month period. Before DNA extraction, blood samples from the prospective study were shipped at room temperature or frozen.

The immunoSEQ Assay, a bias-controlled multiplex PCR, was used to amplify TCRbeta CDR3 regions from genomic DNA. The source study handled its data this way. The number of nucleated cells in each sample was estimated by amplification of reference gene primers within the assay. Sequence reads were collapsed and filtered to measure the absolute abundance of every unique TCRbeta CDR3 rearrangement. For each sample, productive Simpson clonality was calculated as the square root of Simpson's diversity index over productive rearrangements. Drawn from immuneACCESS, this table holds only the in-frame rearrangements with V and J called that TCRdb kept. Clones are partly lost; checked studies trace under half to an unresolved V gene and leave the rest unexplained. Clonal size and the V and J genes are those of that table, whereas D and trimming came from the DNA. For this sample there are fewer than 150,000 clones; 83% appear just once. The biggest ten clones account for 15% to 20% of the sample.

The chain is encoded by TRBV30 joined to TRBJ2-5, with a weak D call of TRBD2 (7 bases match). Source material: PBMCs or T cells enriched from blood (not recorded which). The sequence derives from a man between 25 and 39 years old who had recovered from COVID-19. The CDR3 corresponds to CAWGEGGETQYF. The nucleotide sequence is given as TGTGCCTGGGGCGAGGGGGGGGAGACCCAGTACTTC.